This T cell receptor beta chain originates from a study of blood T cell repertoires in COVID-19. About the research overall: T cells, B-cell-depleted T cells, or PBMCs provided the cDNA or gDNA that served as material.

This clone has a single count. The data were produced by immunoSEQ multiplex PCR, yet TCRdb's version contains in-frame clones alone and is incomplete. The sample has about 250,000 clones, 65% to 85% seen once. CDR3 length: 17 amino acids. V gave up 4 bases and J gave up 5 bases; unmatched junction bases: 12. Germline lookup yields CDR1 MNHEY and CDR2 SVGEGT. This TCR was sampled from a woman in her forties with active or convalescent COVID-19. The sample taken for sequencing was peripheral blood. V is TRBV6-2 or TRBV6-3 and J is TRBJ2-2; TRBD2 matches 8 bases. Here the CDR3 reads CASSLSLGLGGTGELFF. In nucleotides, the CDR3 is TGTGCCAGCAGTTTGTCCCTGGGACTAGGGGGTACCGGGGAGCTGTTTTTT.